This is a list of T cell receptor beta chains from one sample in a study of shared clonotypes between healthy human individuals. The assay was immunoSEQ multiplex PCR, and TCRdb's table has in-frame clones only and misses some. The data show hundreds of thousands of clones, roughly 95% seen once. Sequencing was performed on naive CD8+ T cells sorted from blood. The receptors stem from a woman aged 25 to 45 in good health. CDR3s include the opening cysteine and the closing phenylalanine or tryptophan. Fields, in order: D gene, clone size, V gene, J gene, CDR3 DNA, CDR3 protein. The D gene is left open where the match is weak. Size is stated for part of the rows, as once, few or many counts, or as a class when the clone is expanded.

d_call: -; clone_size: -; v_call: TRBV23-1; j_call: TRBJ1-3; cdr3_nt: TGCGCCAGCAGTCAATCTGGGAGGGACCCGACCTCTGGAAACACCATATATTTT; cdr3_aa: CASSQSGRDPTSGNTIYF
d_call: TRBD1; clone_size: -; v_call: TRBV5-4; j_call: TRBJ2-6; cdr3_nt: TGTGCCAGCAGCCTGACAGGGGCTGGGGCCAACGTCCTGACTTTC; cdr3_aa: CASSLTGAGANVLTF
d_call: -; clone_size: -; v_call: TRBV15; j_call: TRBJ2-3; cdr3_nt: TGTGCCACCATGAACGCAGCGGTCTACACAGATACGCAGTATTTT; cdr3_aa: CATMNAAVYTDTQYF
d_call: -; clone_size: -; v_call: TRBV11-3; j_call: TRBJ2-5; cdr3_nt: TGTGCCAGCAGCTTGACCGGGACACCGCAAGAGACCCAGTACTTC; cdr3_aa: CASSLTGTPQETQYF
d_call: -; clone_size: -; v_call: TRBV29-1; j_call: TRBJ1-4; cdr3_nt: TGCAGCGGCATACTACAGGGAGGACTGTTTTTT; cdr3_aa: CSGILQGGLFF
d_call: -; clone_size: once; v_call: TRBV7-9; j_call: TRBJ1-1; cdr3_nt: TGTGCCAGCACCCCGGCGGGAGACTCCAAGGAAGCTTTCTTT; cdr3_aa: CASTPAGDSKEAFF
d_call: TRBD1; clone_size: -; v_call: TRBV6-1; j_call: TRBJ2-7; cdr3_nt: TGTGCCAGCGGCCCCGGACAGGGTATCTACGAGCAGTACTTC; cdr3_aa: CASGPGQGIYEQYF
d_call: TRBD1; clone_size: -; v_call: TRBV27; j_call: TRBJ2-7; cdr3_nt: TGTGCCAGCAGTTCGAGGGGGCCCTACGAGCAGTACTTC; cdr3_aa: CASSSRGPYEQYF
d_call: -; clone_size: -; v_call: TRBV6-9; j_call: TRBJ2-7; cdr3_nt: TGTGCCAGCAGTCTTGGGCAGGGCCAGAATTACGAGCAGTACTTC; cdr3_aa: CASSLGQGQNYEQYF
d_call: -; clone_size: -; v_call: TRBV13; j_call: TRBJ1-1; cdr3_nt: TGTGCCAGCAGCCCGGTCCAGGCTGAAGCTTTCTTT; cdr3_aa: CASSPVQAEAFF
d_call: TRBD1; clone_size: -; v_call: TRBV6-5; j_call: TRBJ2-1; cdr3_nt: TGTGCCAGCAGTACCGGGACAGGGCTGAGCAATGAGCAGTTCTTC; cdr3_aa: CASSTGTGLSNEQFF
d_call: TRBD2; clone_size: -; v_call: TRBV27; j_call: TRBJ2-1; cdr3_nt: TGTGCCAGCAGTTCGAGGACTAGCGGGAGGTGGGATGAGCAGTTCTTC; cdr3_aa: CASSSRTSGRWDEQFF
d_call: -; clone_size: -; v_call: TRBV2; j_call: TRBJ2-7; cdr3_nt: TGTGCCAGCAGTAACAGAGACAGTGCCACGAGAACTAAAGAGCAGTACTTC; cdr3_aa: CASSNRDSATRTKEQYF
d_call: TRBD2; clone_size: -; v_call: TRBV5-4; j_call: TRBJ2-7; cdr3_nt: TGTGCCAGCAGCTTGGGGCCTAGCGGGAGGGAACTGTCCTACGAGCAGTACTTC; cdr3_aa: CASSLGPSGRELSYEQYF
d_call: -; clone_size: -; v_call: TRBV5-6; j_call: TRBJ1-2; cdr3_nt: TGTGCCAGCAGCTTGTTGGCGAGGAACGGACCGTATGGCTACACCTTC; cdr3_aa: CASSLLARNGPYGYTF
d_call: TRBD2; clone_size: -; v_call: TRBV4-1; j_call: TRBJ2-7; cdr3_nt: TGCGCCAGCAGCCATACCGGGACTAGCGGCGCCTACGAGCAGTACTTC; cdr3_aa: CASSHTGTSGAYEQYF
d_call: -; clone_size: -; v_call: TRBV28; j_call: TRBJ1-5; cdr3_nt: TGTGCCAGCAGGGAAAGTTGGAATAGCAATCAGCCCCAGCATTTT; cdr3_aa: CASRESWNSNQPQHF
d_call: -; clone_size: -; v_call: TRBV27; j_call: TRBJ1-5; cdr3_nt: TGTGCCAGCAGACCCCTCTTGGGCCCTAATCAGCCCCAGCATTTT; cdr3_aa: CASRPLLGPNQPQHF
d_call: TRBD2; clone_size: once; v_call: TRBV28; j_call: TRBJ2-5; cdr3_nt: TGTGCCAGCAGTTCCCCCTTACTAGCGGGAAACCAAGAGACCCAGTACTTC; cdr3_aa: CASSSPLLAGNQETQYF
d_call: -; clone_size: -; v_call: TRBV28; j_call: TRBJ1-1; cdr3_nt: TGTGCCAGCAGTCCCTCGGAGGGGGAAGGAGCTTTCTTT; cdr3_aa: CASSPSEGEGAFF
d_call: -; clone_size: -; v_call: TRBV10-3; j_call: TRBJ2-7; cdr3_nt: TGTGCCATCAGTGAGGGGGCACGGTACGAGCAGTACTTC; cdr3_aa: CAISEGARYEQYF